These 3 T cell receptor beta chains originate from one sample sequenced in a study of cytomegalovirus exposure and HLA in healthy donors (dated by TCRdb to about 2017). The method was the immunoSEQ multiplex PCR assay. For the multiplex PCR, a mixture combining 60 forward primers for TCR Vbeta segments and 13 reverse primers for TCR Jbeta segments was used. TCRdb limited this immuneACCESS table to in-frame rearrangements with V and J called. A share of clones is missing; checked studies link under half to unresolved V genes, and the rest is unexplained. This sample comprises around 150,000 clones, about 75% of them detected only once. The biggest ten clones account for over 2% of the sample. The specimen sequenced was PBMCs. Receptors originate from a female donor in good health and CMV-seronegative.

J is TRBJ1-1 and V is TRBV5-4; 9 nucleotides match TRBD1. V dropped 4 bases and J dropped 3; count of bases not matched to a gene: 4. CDR3 size: 14 residues. The V gene's germline CDR1 is SGHNT and CDR2 YYREEE (reference sequence). CDR3 sequence reads: CASSPTGGDTEAFF. The CDR3 DNA is TGTGCCAGCAGCCCGACAGGGGGAGACACTGAAGCTTTCTTT.

The chain recombines TRBV19 with TRBJ2-3, with 10 bases lining up with TRBD2. The CDR3 loop spans 15 amino acids. V lost 8 bases, J lost 6 bases, and 11 bases stayed unmatched. Germline loops: CDR1 LNHDA, CDR2 SQIVND (reference sequence). CDR3 bases: TGTGCCAGTCGACCTCCGGGACTAGCGAGGGATACGCAGTATTTT. This gives the protein CASRPPGLARDTQYF.

This rearrangement joins TRBV6-5 to TRBJ2-3, with D possibly matching TRBD2 (6 bases). The CDR3 spans 13 residues. Trimming took off 4 bases at V and 14 bases at J, with 19 bases between the two ends. Germline V gene data show CDR1 as MNHEY and CDR2 as SVGAGI. This CDR3 is CASSFTGTAYPYF. Written as DNA, the CDR3 is TGTGCCAGCAGTTTCACCGGGACTGCCTACCCGTATTTT.